The rows below give T cell receptor beta chains drawn from one sample of a study of blood T cell repertoires in COVID-19. Assay: immunoSEQ multiplex PCR; the TCRdb copy retains only in-frame clones and omits some. The table lists 200,000 to 250,000 clones, roughly 80% of them singletons. Source material: peripheral blood. These receptors came from a woman in her fifties or sixties who had recovered from COVID-19. The CDR3 runs from the conserved cysteine through the conserved F or W. D genes are given only for firm matches. Rows may omit the clone size; those that give it use once, few, many or a size class.

cdr3_aa cdr3_nt v_call d_call j_call clone_size
CASTNSGMDTEAFF TGTGCCAGCACAAATTCAGGGATGGACACTGAAGCTTTCTTT TRBV16 . TRBJ1-1 .
CATRARPGYEQYF TGTGCCACCAGGGCACGACCGGGCTACGAGCAGTACTTC TRBV15 . TRBJ2-7 .
CASNLEDGRAGEQFF TGCGCCAGCAACCTCGAGGACGGGAGAGCCGGTGAGCAGTTCTTC TRBV5-1 . TRBJ2-1 .
CASTPAGATTDTQYF TGTGCCAGCACTCCGGCGGGGGCGACCACAGATACGCAGTATTTT TRBV5-4 . TRBJ2-3 .
CASSQDQGGVQYF TGTGCCAGCAGCCAAGATCAGGGAGGCGTTCAGTACTTC TRBV3-1/TRBV3-2 . TRBJ2-4 .
CASSPWDREDYGYTF TGTGCCAGCAGCCCGTGGGACAGGGAGGACTATGGCTACACCTTC TRBV3-1/TRBV3-2 TRBD1 TRBJ1-2 .
CASTELMNTEAFF TGTGCCAGCACCGAACTTATGAACACTGAAGCTTTCTTT TRBV11-2 . TRBJ1-1 .
CASSQGILGGEETQYF TGCGCCAGCAGCCAAGGTATACTCGGTGGGGAGGAGACCCAGTACTTC TRBV4-1 . TRBJ2-5 .
CASSQDTRNRDPYEQYF TGTGCCAGCAGCCAAGACACACGGAACAGGGACCCCTACGAGCAGTACTTC TRBV14 . TRBJ2-7 .
CASSFGADNEQFF TGTGCCAGCAGCTTCGGAGCAGACAATGAGCAGTTCTTC TRBV7-3 . TRBJ2-1 .
CASSPLLAGGQTDTQYF TGTGCCAGCAGTCCACTACTAGCGGGGGGACAGACAGATACGCAGTATTTT TRBV27 TRBD2 TRBJ2-3 .
CASSLDYSGNTIYF TGCGCCAGCAGCCTGGATTACTCTGGAAACACCATATATTTT TRBV5-1 . TRBJ1-3 .
CASSQGSWTGTYEQYF TGTGCCAGCAGCCAAGGGTCGTGGACAGGAACCTACGAGCAGTACTTC TRBV3-1/TRBV3-2 TRBD1 TRBJ2-7 .
CASSSVAGGTDTQYF TGTGCCAGCAGCTCCGTTGCGGGGGGCACAGATACGCAGTATTTT TRBV7-2 TRBD2 TRBJ2-3 .
CAWSRVGGVETQYF TGTGCCTGGAGTCGGGTCGGCGGGGTGGAGACCCAGTACTTC TRBV30 . TRBJ2-5 .
CASSPGTDKNYF TGTGCCAGCAGCCCCGGGACAGACAAGAACTACTTC TRBV12-3/TRBV12-4 TRBD1 TRBJ2-7 .
CASTPTRSYEQYF TGTGCCAGCACCCCGACTAGGTCCTACGAGCAGTACTTC TRBV6-5 . TRBJ2-7 .
CASSQEWGPDYEQYF TGTGCCAGCAGCCAAGAGTGGGGGCCCGACTACGAGCAGTACTTC TRBV4-2 . TRBJ2-7 .
CASSIPQGGNYGYTF TGTGCCAGTAGTATCCCACAGGGGGGGAACTATGGCTACACCTTC TRBV19 TRBD1 TRBJ1-2 few
CAWSPRNGYTF TGTGCCTGGAGCCCGAGGAATGGCTACACCTTC TRBV30 . TRBJ1-2 few
CASSPTSRETQYF TGTGCCAGCAGCCCGACTAGTCGGGAGACCCAGTACTTC TRBV7-2 . TRBJ2-5 .
CATSESGGILDEQFF TGTGCCACCAGTGAGAGCGGGGGAATTTTGGATGAGCAGTTCTTC TRBV24-1 TRBD2 TRBJ2-1 .
CASAGTSGPGDEQFF TGTGCTAGTGCGGGGACTAGCGGTCCCGGGGATGAGCAGTTCTTC TRBV12-5 TRBD2 TRBJ2-1 .
CASSPLAGSSYEQYF TGCGCCAGCAGCCCCTTAGCGGGGAGCTCCTACGAGCAGTACTTC TRBV5-1 TRBD2 TRBJ2-7 .
CASSPLQNSPLHF TGTGCCAGCTCACCACTACAGAATTCACCCCTCCACTTT TRBV18 . TRBJ1-6 few
CASSSGSNEQFF TGTGCCAGCAGCTCTGGGAGCAATGAGCAGTTCTTC TRBV11-3 . TRBJ2-1 .
CASSLNTMPGLAESTDTQYF TGTGCCAGCAGCCTAAATACTATGCCGGGACTAGCGGAAAGCACAGATACGCAGTATTTT TRBV21-1 . TRBJ2-3 .